A selection of T cell receptor beta chains follows, all from one sample in a study of T cell changes during pregnancy in multiple sclerosis. The data were produced by immunoSEQ multiplex PCR, yet TCRdb's version contains in-frame clones alone and is incomplete. The table includes approximately 35,000 clones, over 85% detected once. This specimen consisted of CD4+ T cells from peripheral blood mononuclear cells, obtained after pregnancy. These receptors came from a female donor in good health, enrolled as a control in a pregnancy study. CDR3s leave out the opening cysteine and the closing phenylalanine or tryptophan.

v_gene: TRBV7-8
j_gene: TRBJ1-5
CDR3aa: ASSTQTGDGPQH

v_gene: TRBV2
j_gene: TRBJ2-3
CDR3aa: ATSGTSGGASVDTQY

v_gene: TRBV5-1
j_gene: TRBJ1-1
CDR3aa: ASSLAPGQGLPEAF

v_gene: TRBV5-1
j_gene: TRBJ2-6
CDR3aa: ASSLGQISGANVLT

v_gene: TRBV15
j_gene: TRBJ1-4
CDR3aa: ATSRDSGRANEKLF

v_gene: TRBV29-1
j_gene: TRBJ1-1
CDR3aa: SVSRWVRTEAF

v_gene: TRBV10-3
j_gene: TRBJ1-5
CDR3aa: AISENGQNNQPQH

v_gene: TRBV4-3
j_gene: TRBJ1-6
CDR3aa: ASSQEDRGNSPLH

v_gene: TRBV10-3
j_gene: TRBJ1-4
CDR3aa: AISESTKTGVEKLF

v_gene: TRBV7-8
j_gene: TRBJ1-6
CDR3aa: ASSWDTNNSPLH

v_gene: TRBV28
j_gene: TRBJ1-4
CDR3aa: ASSMPGGAYEKLF

v_gene: TRBV6-5
j_gene: TRBJ1-3
CDR3aa: ASSYYGGRRGNTIY

v_gene: TRBV7-3
j_gene: TRBJ2-5
CDR3aa: ASSSDRGQETQY

v_gene: TRBV7-6
j_gene: TRBJ2-5
CDR3aa: ASSLFPTGTETQY

v_gene: TRBV7-8
j_gene: TRBJ2-3
CDR3aa: ASSLGILLARRTDTQY

v_gene: TRBV5-4
j_gene: TRBJ2-1
CDR3aa: ASTRSGGTLVYNEQF

v_gene: TRBV4-1
j_gene: TRBJ2-1
CDR3aa: ASSQDSYGVLSSYNEQF

v_gene: TRBV5-1
j_gene: TRBJ1-3
CDR3aa: ASSLGGFPDTIY

v_gene: TRBV25-1
j_gene: TRBJ2-7
CDR3aa: ASSEWTLAIGRGQY

v_gene: TRBV2
j_gene: TRBJ2-7
CDR3aa: ASMGDRLSYEQY

v_gene: TRBV30
j_gene: TRBJ1-6
CDR3aa: AWGQGGGSPLH

v_gene: TRBV9
j_gene: TRBJ1-5
CDR3aa: ASSRGPWEPQH

v_gene: TRBV5-4
j_gene: TRBJ2-7
CDR3aa: ASSLAGTQSYEQY

v_gene: TRBV6-6
j_gene: TRBJ1-5
CDR3aa: ASSPPAGDQPQH

v_gene: TRBV7-2
j_gene: TRBJ2-7
CDR3aa: ASSLKAGPSYEQY

v_gene: TRBV6-5
j_gene: TRBJ2-3
CDR3aa: ASSYGTSPDTQY

v_gene: TRBV2
j_gene: TRBJ2-7
CDR3aa: ASRFRLESSYEQY

v_gene: TRBV18
j_gene: TRBJ2-7
CDR3aa: ASSPPGGDEQY

v_gene: TRBV9
j_gene: TRBJ2-7
CDR3aa: ASSPRLNSYEQY

v_gene: TRBV5-6
j_gene: TRBJ2-3
CDR3aa: ASSPQGRGTDTQY

v_gene: TRBV29-1
j_gene: TRBJ2-1
CDR3aa: SVGSSDNEQF

v_gene: TRBV15
j_gene: TRBJ2-1
CDR3aa: ATSRDRGGYNEQF

v_gene: TRBV2
j_gene: TRBJ1-1
CDR3aa: ASSAGFLNTEAF

v_gene: TRBV5-6
j_gene: TRBJ1-2
CDR3aa: ASSLMRELGYT

v_gene: TRBV6-6
j_gene: TRBJ1-2
CDR3aa: ASSRGPSNYGYT

v_gene: TRBV19
j_gene: TRBJ1-4
CDR3aa: ASYSPGQGEKLF

v_gene: TRBV4-1
j_gene: TRBJ2-1
CDR3aa: ASSQYGGGGAGEQF

v_gene: TRBV11-3
j_gene: TRBJ2-2
CDR3aa: ASSFGPSNTGELF

v_gene: TRBV5-4
j_gene: TRBJ1-2
CDR3aa: ASSPGTGRGLGYT

v_gene: TRBV5-6
j_gene: TRBJ2-5
CDR3aa: ASSLQGWETQY

v_gene: TRBV10-1
j_gene: TRBJ2-1
CDR3aa: ASTPSGSEF

v_gene: TRBV29-1
j_gene: TRBJ1-2
CDR3aa: SVEGQERNGYT

v_gene: TRBV13
j_gene: TRBJ1-2
CDR3aa: ASSLVTGGESNYGYT

v_gene: TRBV5-1
j_gene: TRBJ1-2
CDR3aa: ASSLEPGGGPGGYT

v_gene: TRBV7-2
j_gene: TRBJ2-7
CDR3aa: ASSSGRLALGNEQY